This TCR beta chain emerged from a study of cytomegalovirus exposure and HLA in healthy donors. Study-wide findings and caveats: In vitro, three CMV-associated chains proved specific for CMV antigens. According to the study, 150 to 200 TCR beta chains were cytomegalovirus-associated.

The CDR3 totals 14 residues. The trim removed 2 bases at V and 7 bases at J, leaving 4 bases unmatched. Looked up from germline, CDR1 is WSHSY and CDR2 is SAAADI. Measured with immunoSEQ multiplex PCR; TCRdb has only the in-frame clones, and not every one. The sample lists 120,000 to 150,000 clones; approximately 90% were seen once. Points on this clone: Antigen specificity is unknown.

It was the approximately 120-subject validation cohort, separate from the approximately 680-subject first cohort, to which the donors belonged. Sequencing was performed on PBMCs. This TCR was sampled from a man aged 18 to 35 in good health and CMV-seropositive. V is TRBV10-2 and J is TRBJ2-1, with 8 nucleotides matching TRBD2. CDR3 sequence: CASSETGGKNEQFF. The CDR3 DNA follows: TGCGCCAGCAGTGAGACGGGAGGGAAGAATGAGCAGTTCTTC.